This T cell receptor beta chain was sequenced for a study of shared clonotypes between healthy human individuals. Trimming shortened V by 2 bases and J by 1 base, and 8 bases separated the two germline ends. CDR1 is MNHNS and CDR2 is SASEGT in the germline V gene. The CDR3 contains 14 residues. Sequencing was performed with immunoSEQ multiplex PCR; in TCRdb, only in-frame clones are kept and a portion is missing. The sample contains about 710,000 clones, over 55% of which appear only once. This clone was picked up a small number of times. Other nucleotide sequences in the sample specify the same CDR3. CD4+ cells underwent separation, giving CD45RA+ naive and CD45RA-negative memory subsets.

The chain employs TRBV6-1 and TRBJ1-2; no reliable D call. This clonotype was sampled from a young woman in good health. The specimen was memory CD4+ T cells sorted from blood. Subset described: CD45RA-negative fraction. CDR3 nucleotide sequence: TGTGCCAGCAGTGAATCCGCCGGTAACTATGGCTACACCTTC. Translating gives CASSESAGNYGYTF.